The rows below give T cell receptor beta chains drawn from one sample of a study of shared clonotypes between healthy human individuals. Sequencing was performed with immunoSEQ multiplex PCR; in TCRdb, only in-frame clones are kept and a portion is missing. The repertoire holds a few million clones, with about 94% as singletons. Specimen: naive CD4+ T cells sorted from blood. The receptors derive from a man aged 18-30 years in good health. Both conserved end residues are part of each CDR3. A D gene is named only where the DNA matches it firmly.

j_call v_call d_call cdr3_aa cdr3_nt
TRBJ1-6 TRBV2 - CASSRGQNNSPLHF TGTGCCAGCAGTCGAGGACAAAATAATTCACCCCTCCACTTT
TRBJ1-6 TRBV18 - CASSSLGDGGNSPLHF TGTGCCAGCTCAAGTCTTGGGGATGGAGGTAATTCACCCCTCCACTTT
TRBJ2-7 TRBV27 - CASSLRQGLSYEQYF TGTGCCAGCAGTTTACGTCAGGGGCTATCCTACGAGCAGTACTTC
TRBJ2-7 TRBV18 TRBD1 CASSPGDRVTYEQYF TGTGCCAGCTCACCAGGAGACAGGGTTACCTACGAGCAGTACTTC
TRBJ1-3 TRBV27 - CASREQGSGNTIYF TGTGCCAGCAGGGAACAGGGCAGTGGAAACACCATATATTTT
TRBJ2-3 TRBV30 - CAWRRITTDTQYF TGTGCCTGGAGGAGGATCACCACAGATACGCAGTATTTT
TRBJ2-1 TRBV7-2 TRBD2 CASSPRTSGSSIRYEQFF TGTGCCAGCAGCCCCCGAACTAGCGGGAGTTCGATCCGCTATGAGCAGTTCTTC
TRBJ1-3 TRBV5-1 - CASSLTGQTSGNTIYF TGCGCCAGCAGCTTGACAGGGCAAACCTCTGGAAACACCATATATTTT
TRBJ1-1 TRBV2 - CASYTVNTEAFF TGTGCCAGTTACACAGTGAACACTGAAGCTTTCTTT
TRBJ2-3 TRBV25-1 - CASSEVGLGTQYF TGTGCCAGCAGTGAAGTAGGGTTGGGTACGCAGTATTTT
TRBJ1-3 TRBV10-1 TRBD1 CASSENPTGAGNTIYF TGCGCCAGCAGTGAGAATCCCACAGGGGCTGGAAACACCATATATTTT
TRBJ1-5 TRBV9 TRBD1 CASSVVYGDSLYSNQPQHF TGTGCCAGCAGCGTAGTCTATGGGGACAGCCTTTATAGCAATCAGCCCCAGCATTTT
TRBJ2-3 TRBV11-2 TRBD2 CASSLKRGGTLSTDTQYF TGTGCCAGCAGCTTAAAGCGGGGGGGAACCCTTAGCACAGATACGCAGTATTTT
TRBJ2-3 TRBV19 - CASSTRDSKTDTQYF TGTGCCAGTAGTACGCGGGACAGTAAAACAGATACGCAGTATTTT
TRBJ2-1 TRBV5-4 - CASSLAGIYEQFF TGTGCCAGCAGCTTGGCTGGGATCTATGAGCAGTTCTTC
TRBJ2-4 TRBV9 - CASSVGSLVNIQYF TGTGCCAGCAGCGTAGGCAGCCTAGTAAACATTCAGTACTTC
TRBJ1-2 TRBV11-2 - CASSLELRGPYGYTF TGTGCCAGCAGCTTAGAATTAAGGGGTCCCTATGGCTACACCTTC
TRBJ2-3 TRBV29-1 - CSVAPLYTDTQYF TGCAGCGTTGCACCACTATACACAGATACGCAGTATTTT
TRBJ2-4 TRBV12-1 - CASSSAASGGAKNIQYF TGTGCCAGCAGCTCAGCTGCTAGCGGGGGGGCCAAAAACATTCAGTACTTC
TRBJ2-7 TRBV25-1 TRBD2 CASSAAGGPYEQYF TGTGCCAGCAGTGCAGCGGGAGGTCCCTACGAGCAGTACTTC